These 20 T cell receptor beta chains were all obtained from the same sample, sequenced in a study of shared clonotypes between healthy human individuals. Method: immunoSEQ multiplex PCR; TCRdb's copy keeps in-frame clones and lacks some. The sample lists 1.5 million to 2.5 million clones, approximately 94% occurring once. Selected positively for CCR7 and CD45RO-negative, naive CD8 cells excluded terminally differentiated effector memory CD45RA+ cells. The material sequenced was naive CD8+ T cells sorted from blood. These receptor sequences come from a young man in good health.

The chain joins TRBV27 to TRBJ2-2; D perhaps matches TRBD1 (5 bases). Trimming stripped 10 bases from V and 5 bases from J, with 14 bases between. This CDR3 region has 13 residues. CDR1 and CDR2 from the germline V gene are MNHEY and SMNVEV (reference sequence). The CDR3 region is CATKGRGTGELFF. The CDR3 DNA sequence: TGTGCCACCAAAGGTAGGGGAACCGGGGAGCTGTTTTTT.

V and J are TRBV19 and TRBJ1-4, with a weak D call TRBD1 (6 bases). The germline V gene has CDR1 LNHDA and CDR2 SQIVND (reference sequence). V lost 6 bases, J lost 2 bases, and 19 bases lay in between. This CDR3 has 17 residues. The CDR3 coding sequence is TGTGCCAGTAGCCCTGGACAGCCTTCAGGCACTAATGAAAAACTGTTTTTT. This sequence encodes CASSPGQPSGTNEKLFF.

The rearrangement links TRBV9 to TRBJ2-1, with D possibly matching TRBD2 (5 bases). Germline loops: CDR1 SGDLS, CDR2 YYNGEE. The CDR3 consists of 13 residues. Trimming shortened V by 3 bases and J by 9 bases, and 13 bases separated the two germline ends. The CDR3 DNA reads TGTGCCAGCAGCGGGGGAGATTTCGGTGAGCAGTTCTTC. Translating gives CASSGGDFGEQFF.

The CDR3 DNA reads TGTGCCAGCAGCTTTAGTGGGACTGAAGCTTTCTTT. Its translation is CASSFSGTEAFF. The V gene is TRBV14, the J gene TRBJ1-1; D is unclear. Between the trimmed V and J ends, which lost 5 bases and 5 bases, there was a span of 9 bases. The CDR3 runs to 12 residues. Germline-derived CDR1 and CDR2 are SGHDN and FVKESK.

V and J are TRBV4-2 and TRBJ2-1, with 11 bases aligning to TRBD2. This CDR3 is 15 amino acids long. The V gene's germline CDR1 is LGHNA and CDR2 YNFKEQ. J gave up 10 bases and V 5 bases, and 10 bases lay outside the gene matches. CDR3 residues: CASSVLAGARGEQFF. CDR3 sequence (DNA): TGTGCCAGCAGCGTACTAGCGGGGGCCCGTGGGGAGCAGTTCTTC.

Comments on this clone: The sample has other DNA sequences that encode this CDR3 too. This rearrangement joins TRBV27 to TRBJ1-5; D remains ambiguous. CDR1 is MNHEY and CDR2 is SMNVEV in the germline V gene (reference sequence). The germline V and J ends were trimmed by 5 bases and 0 bases, with 8 bases remaining between them. This CDR3 has 14 amino acids. This chain's CDR3 is CASSPIGSNQPQHF. The CDR3 DNA is TGTGCCAGCAGTCCCATCGGTAGCAATCAGCCCCAGCATTTT.

The J gene is TRBJ2-7, the V gene TRBV13; D call uncertain. The CDR3 loop spans 13 amino acids. CDR1 and CDR2 from the germline V gene are PRHDT and FYEKMQ (reference sequence). V lost 1 base and J 4 bases, leaving 8 bases between the germline ends. This CDR3 reads CASSLEAGYEQYF. CDR3 sequence (DNA): TGTGCCAGCAGCTTAGAGGCAGGTTACGAGCAGTACTTC.

The chain uses TRBV30 and TRBJ2-7; 10 bases line up with TRBD1. Germline CDR1 is GTSNPN and CDR2 is SVGIG (reference sequence). Trimming removed 8 bases from V and 3 bases from J; junction bases left unmatched: 4. This CDR3 is built from 12 residues. The CDR3 sequence: CAAGQGGYEQYF. The CDR3, as DNA: TGTGCCGCAGGACAGGGGGGCTACGAGCAGTACTTC.

This clone was seen only once. The chain uses TRBV30 and TRBJ2-5; a weak D match, TRBD2 (5 bases). The germline CDR1 and CDR2 sequences are GTSNPN and SVGIG (reference sequence). The CDR3 covers 11 residues. Trimming took 8 bases from V and 4 from J, leaving 11 bases between them. As DNA, the CDR3 is TGTGCCCTGGACTGGTCAGAGACCCAGTACTTC. Amino acid sequence: CALDWSETQYF.

Notes on this clone: Other DNA sequences within the sample encode an identical CDR3. The chain has TRBV11-2 and TRBJ2-7; the D gene is possibly TRBD2 (7 bases). Trimming took off 3 bases at V and 2 bases at J, with 11 bases between the two ends. CDR1 SGHAT and CDR2 FQNNGV come from the germline V gene. The CDR3 has 14 residues. CDR3 sequence reads: CASSFGGPTYEQYF. In DNA, the CDR3 is TGTGCCAGCAGCTTCGGGGGGCCCACCTACGAGCAGTACTTC.

About this clone: Different DNA sequences within this sample yield the same CDR3. J is TRBJ2-7 and V is TRBV6-5; TRBD2 matches at 8 bases. The length of the CDR3 is 16 residues. CDR1 is MNHEY and CDR2 is SVGAGI in the germline V gene. V was clipped by 0 bases and J by 0 bases; unmatched bases: 4. The CDR3 DNA follows: TGTGCCAGCAGTTACTCAACTAGCGGAAGCTCCTACGAGCAGTACTTC. It specifies CASSYSTSGSSYEQYF.

DNA for the CDR3: TGTGCCAGCAGTTACGAGAGCAACTATGGCTACACCTTC. It codes for CASSYESNYGYTF. V usage is TRBV6-5 and J usage is TRBJ1-2; D gene unclear. With 2 bases removed from V and 2 bases from J, the gap between germline ends came to 6 bases. CDR3 size: 13 residues. From germline, CDR1 is MNHEY and CDR2 SVGAGI.

This chain joins TRBV15 and TRBJ2-5; tentatively, D is TRBD1 or TRBD2 (5 bases each). V was clipped by 5 bases and J by 0 bases, with 13 bases between them. Germline CDR1 reads LNHNV; CDR2 reads YYDKDF (reference sequence). CDR3 length: 15 amino acids. The CDR3, as DNA: TGTGCCACCAGCCAATGGCAGGGAGACCAAGAGACCCAGTACTTC. Translated: CATSQWQGDQETQYF. The whole variable domain, filled in from reference TRBV15 and TRBJ2-5, reads DAMVIQNPRYQVTQFGKPVTLSCSQTLNHNVMYWYQQKSSQAPKLLFHYYDKDFNNEADTPDNFQSRRPNTSFCFLDIRSPGLGDTAMYLCATSQWQGDQETQYFGPGTRLLVL.

The chain joins TRBV5-1 to TRBJ1-1; 8 nucleotides line up with TRBD1. V lost 1 base and J lost 5; bases outside the gene matches: 13. The CDR3 covers 17 residues. Germline values: CDR1 SGHRS, CDR2 YFSETQ. CDR3 region: CASSLFTSGQGVTEAFF. The CDR3 DNA reads TGCGCCAGCAGCTTGTTTACGTCCGGACAGGGAGTTACTGAAGCTTTCTTT. Complete variable domain (other parts from reference TRBV5-1 and TRBJ1-1): KAGVTQTPRYLIKTRGQQVTLSCSPISGHRSVSWYQQTPGQGLQFLFEYFSETQRNKGNFPGRFSGRQFSNSRSEMNVSTLELGDSALYLCASSLFTSGQGVTEAFFGQGTRLTVV.

V gene TRBV5-3 combines with J gene TRBJ1-4, with D uncertain. TRBV5-3 falls under the ORF class, with uncertain function. The CDR3 runs to 15 residues. Trimming shortened V by 1 base and J by 8 bases, and 15 bases separated the two germline ends. The CDR3 here is CARSLREGSGEKLFF. The CDR3 nucleotides are TGTGCCAGAAGCTTGCGAGAAGGGTCTGGGGAAAAACTGTTTTTT.

In regard to this clone: Other DNA sequences in this specimen translate into the identical CDR3. The chain couples TRBV10-1 to TRBJ2-7; D is tentatively TRBD1 or TRBD2 (5 bases each). V lost 3 bases, J lost 6 bases, and 6 bases lay in between. Germline loops: CDR1 WNHNN, CDR2 SYGVQD (reference sequence). The CDR3 totals 11 residues. CDR3 in DNA: TGCGCCAGCAGTGATGGGGGCGAGCAGTACTTC. It codes for CASSDGGEQYF.

The chain recombines TRBV27 with TRBJ2-7; a weak D match, TRBD1 (7 bases). Trimming pared 6 bases from V and 2 bases from J, leaving 20 bases between. CDR1 and CDR2 from the germline V gene are MNHEY and SMNVEV (reference sequence). This CDR3 is 16 amino acids long. CDR3 protein: CASSLSRGTVAYEQYF. Written as DNA, the CDR3 is TGTGCCAGCAGCCTATCCAGGGGGACTGTAGCCTACGAGCAGTACTTC.

V usage is TRBV7-9 and J usage is TRBJ2-5; D may be TRBD2 (5 bases). Trimming left V 2 bases short and J 2 bases short, with 12 bases between. The CDR3 length is 15 residues. Germline V gives CDR1 SEHNR, CDR2 FQNEAQ (reference sequence). Here the CDR3 reads CASSLSESGQETQYF. In DNA, the CDR3 is TGTGCCAGCAGCTTATCGGAATCGGGGCAAGAGACCCAGTACTTC. Full variable domain (remainder filled in from reference TRBV7-9 and TRBJ2-5): DTGVSQNPRHKITKRGQNVTFRCDPISEHNRLYWYRQTLGQGPEFLTYFQNEAQLEKSRLLSDRFSAERPKGSFSTLEIQRTEQGDSAMYLCASSLSESGQETQYFGPGTRLLVL.

V gene TRBV6-5 combines with J gene TRBJ2-7, with D possibly matching TRBD2 (6 bases). V was trimmed by 6 bases and J by 0 bases, leaving 12 bases between them. This CDR3 contains 14 residues. Germline assignment: CDR1 MNHEY and CDR2 SVGAGI. CDR3 coding DNA: TGTGCCAGCAGCACCTCCGGGAGCTCCTACGAGCAGTACTTC. Residues: CASSTSGSSYEQYF.

V gene TRBV11-2 combines with J gene TRBJ2-2; tentative D call: TRBD1 (6 bases). This CDR3 contains 17 residues. Trimming removed 5 bases from V and 0 bases from J, with 16 bases in between. Per the germline V gene, CDR1 is SGHAT and CDR2 is FQNNGV. CDR3 bases: TGTGCCAGCAGCCAATGGACAGAAAACGCGAACACCGGGGAGCTGTTTTTT. Protein: CASSQWTENANTGELFF.